This T cell receptor (beta chain) derives from a study of cytomegalovirus exposure and HLA in healthy donors. This clone was recorded only once. PCR amplification relied on 60 Vbeta primers (plus 13 Jbeta primers). Only in-frame clones appear in the TCRdb table, and some are missing; sequencing was by immunoSEQ multiplex PCR. The sample shows under 200,000 clones, roughly four fifths of them seen only once. The source is a woman aged 25 to 39 in good health and CMV-seropositive. Specimen: PBMCs.

CDR3 coding DNA: TGTGCCAGCAGCCGAGAGTTCTCTAGGCAGGGTAAGCAGCCCCAGCATTTT. Its protein product is CASSREFSRQGKQPQHF. The chain links TRBV7-2 to TRBJ1-5, with D possibly being TRBD1 (5 bases). The CDR3 loop spans 17 amino acids. CDR1 SGHTA and CDR2 FQGNSA come from the germline V gene. With 5 bases removed from V and 7 bases from J, the gap between germline ends came to 24 bases. Together with reference TRBV7-2 and TRBJ1-5, the CDR3 gives the full variable domain: GAGVSQSPSNKVTEKGKDVELRCDPISGHTALYWYRQSLGQGLEFLIYFQGNSAPDKSGLPSDRFSAERTGGSVSTLTIQRTQQEDSAVYLCASSREFSRQGKQPQHFGDGTRLSIL.